Presented here are 26 T cell receptor beta chains from one specimen sequenced in a study of tumor-infiltrating lymphocytes in primary liver carcinoma. The investigators made TCR beta cDNA from about 500 ng total RNA, using a constant-region primer. Three rounds of nested multiplex PCR with slightly modified ARM-PCR produced TCR beta libraries. Forward primers for TRBV1-TRBV30 and a C-beta reverse primer served the first two PCR rounds, at about 10 cycles each. TCRdb processed the multiplex PCR reads anew with MiXCR; each CDR3 protein has one entry. Among hundreds of thousands of distinct CDR3 sequences listed, 65% were seen once. It was unsorted whole blood that yielded blood RNA, and germline DNA was also extracted. The sample taken for sequencing was peripheral blood. These receptor sequences come from a man aged 40-50 years with primary liver carcinoma and hepatitis B virus infection.

Many counts were recorded for this clonotype. The chain recombines TRBV6-5 with TRBJ2-1; D ambiguous. This CDR3 is 15 amino acids long. The V and J ends lost 5 bases and 0 bases respectively, with 11 bases between them. Germline V lookup: CDR1 MNHEY, CDR2 SVGAGI. CDR3 residues: CASSPHLSSYNEQFF. CDR3 bases: TGTGCCAGCAGTCCCCACCTAAGCTCCTACAATGAGCAGTTCTTC.

On this clonotype itself: Possible read error: a much larger clone is one base away. V usage is TRBV10-3 and J usage is TRBJ2-5; D unclear. The CDR3 sequence is 14 residues long. Germline V gives CDR1 ENHRY, CDR2 SYGVKD. CDR3 loop: CVISESGVAETQYF. For the CDR3, the DNA is TGTGTCATCAGTGAGTCTGGGGTGGCGGAGACCCAGTACTTC.

The chain joins TRBV25-1 to TRBJ2-3; D is uncertain. CDR1 MGHDK and CDR2 SYGVNS come from the germline V gene. The CDR3 spans 11 residues. Trimming took off 9 bases at V and 2 bases at J, with 6 bases between the two ends. As DNA, the CDR3 is TGTGCCAGTACTTTCACAGATACGCAGTATTTT. This translates into CASTFTDTQYF.

The J gene is TRBJ2-3, the V gene TRBV29-1; TRBD1 is a possible D gene (5 bases). The V gene's germline CDR1 is SQVTM and CDR2 ANQGSEA. CDR3 length: 14 residues. V lost 4 bases to trimming and J lost 7 bases, with 18 bases between them. CDR3 protein: CSVADVGLSNTQYF. The DNA of the CDR3 is TGCAGCGTTGCTGACGTGGGGCTTTCGAATACGCAGTATTTT.

The chain combines TRBV28 with TRBJ1-6; D gene ambiguous. Trimming stripped 8 bases from V and 8 bases from J, with 13 bases between. This CDR3 has 13 amino acids. The germline gives CDR1 MDHEN, CDR2 SYDVKM. The CDR3 sequence: CASWAAIDSPLHF. The CDR3 DNA reads TGTGCCAGCTGGGCAGCAATAGATTCACCCCTCCACTTT.

Details on this clonotype: Possible read error: a much larger clone is one base away. The chain links TRBV5-4 to TRBJ2-3; no clear D. Germline CDR1 reads SGHNT; CDR2 reads YYREEE (reference sequence). The V and J ends lost 3 bases and 1 base respectively, with 9 bases between them. The CDR3 is made up of 14 amino acids. The CDR3 nucleotides read TGTGCCAGCAGCTGTAGATGGGGCACAGATACGCAGTATTTT. It yields the protein CASSCRWGTDTQYF.

The gene calls are TRBV6-5 and TRBJ1-1; 7 bases are a match to TRBD1. This CDR3 has 14 residues. With V trimmed by 5 bases and J by 0 bases, 3 bases remained unmatched. Germline CDR1 is MNHEY and CDR2 is SVGAGI. The CDR3 spells CASSGGQLNTEAFF. DNA of the CDR3: TGTGCCAGCAGTGGGGGACAGTTGAACACTGAAGCTTTCTTT.

As to this clonotype: This may arise from a read error, as a much more abundant clone is one base away. V usage is TRBV29-1 and J usage is TRBJ2-1; 10 nucleotides match TRBD2. This CDR3 is 15 amino acids long. V shed 2 bases and J 5 bases; nucleotides not matched to a gene: 6. Germline CDR1 SQVTM, CDR2 ANQGSEA. CDR3 nucleotide sequence: TGCAGCGTTGAATTTTCACTAGCGGGGAACAATGAGCAGTTCTTC. Amino acids: CSVEFSLAGNNEQFF.

CDR3 residues: CASGDGERGNEQFF. The CDR3 region has the DNA TGTGCCAGCGGGGACGGCGAGAGGGGTAATGAGCAGTTCTTC. V usage is TRBV19 and J usage is TRBJ2-1; either TRBD1 or TRBD2 may supply D (5 bases each). This CDR3 has 14 amino acids. Germline CDR1 reads LNHDA; CDR2 reads SQIVND (reference sequence). Trimming removed 9 bases from V and 7 bases from J, with 19 bases in between. Variable domain in full (rest from reference TRBV19 and TRBJ2-1): DGGITQSPKYLFRKEGQNVTLSCEQNLNHDAMYWYRQDPGQGLRLIYYSQIVNDFQKGDIAEGYSVSREKKESFPLTVTSAQKNPTAFYLCASGDGERGNEQFFGPGTRLTVL.

This clonotype was found a few times. The rearrangement uses TRBV12-3 or TRBV12-4 and TRBJ2-3; D remains ambiguous. This CDR3 region has 15 residues. V was pared by 8 bases and J by 4 bases, with 19 bases between. In DNA, the CDR3 is TGTGCCAGCTCCCCCGGTCGGGCCAGTCCAGATACGCAGTATTTT. Translation gives CASSPGRASPDTQYF.

The chain couples TRBV6-5 to TRBJ2-5, with no clear D. V lost 8 bases and J lost 3, with 22 bases in between. This CDR3 has 16 amino acids. CDR1 MNHEY and CDR2 SVGAGI come from the germline V gene. The CDR3, as DNA: TGTGCCAGCGGGTCGATGAGTAGCTGGACGGAAGAGACCCAGTACTTC. Its translation: CASGSMSSWTEETQYF.

With regard to this clonotype: The junction differs from germline at one of its ends, possibly a read error. The CDR3 coding sequence is TGTACCAGCAGTAGGGGACAGTTCGCGACCGGAGCTTTCTTT. Translating it yields CTSSRGQFATGAFF. The V gene is TRBV28, the J gene TRBJ1-1, with 7 bases matching TRBD1. Germline V gives CDR1 MDHEN, CDR2 SYDVKM. The CDR3 is made up of 14 amino acids. Looking up the rest from reference TRBV28 and TRBJ1-1 gives the full variable domain: DVKVTQSSRYLVKRTGEKVFLECVQDMDHENMFWYRQDPGLGLRLIYFSYDVKMKEKGDIPEGYSVSREKKERFSLILESASTNQTSMYLCTSSRGQFATGAFFGQGTRLTVV.

Concerning this clonotype: Being one base from a much bigger clone, this may be a read error. The rearrangement joins TRBV4-3 to TRBJ2-5, with TRBD1 as a possible D gene (6 bases). There are 15 residues in the CDR3. Per the germline V gene, CDR1 is LGHNA and CDR2 is YSLEER. The CDR3 DNA reads TGCGCCAGCGGCCAGTCGACAGGTAGTCAAGAGACCCAGTACTTC. Its translation: CASGQSTGSQETQYF.

The genes are TRBV18 and TRBJ1-2; weak D call: TRBD1 (5 bases). In germline, CDR1 is KGHSH, CDR2 LQKENI. The CDR3 totals 15 residues. The V gene lost 1 base and the J gene lost 5 bases, with 14 bases spanning the gap. The CDR3 region is CASSPRNRTYYGYTF. In DNA, the CDR3 is TGTGCCAGCTCACCACGCAACAGGACATATTATGGCTACACCTTC.

The chain employs TRBV28 and TRBJ2-7, with 9 nucleotides matching TRBD1. V shed 5 bases, J shed 2 bases, and the junction held 10 bases outside the gene matches. Per the germline V gene, CDR1 is MDHEN and CDR2 is SYDVKM. This CDR3 has 16 residues. The CDR3 protein is CASSRPGQGSTYEQYF. For the CDR3, the DNA is TGTGCCAGCAGTCGGCCGGGACAGGGATCCACCTACGAGCAGTACTTC.

This clonotype has just a few counts. This sequence joins TRBV5-1 and TRBJ1-1; no definite D call. This CDR3 spans 14 amino acids. CDR1 and CDR2 from the germline V gene are SGHRS and YFSETQ. Trimming removed 6 bases from V and 5 bases from J, with 17 bases in between. The CDR3 DNA reads as TGCGCCAGCACCTTAGACGTGGCGCAAACTGAAGCTTTCTTT. This translates into CASTLDVAQTEAFF.

For this clonotype: One junction end disagrees with the germline gene, perhaps due to a read error. The V and J genes are TRBV11-2 and TRBJ2-7; D remains ambiguous. The germline CDR1 and CDR2 sequences are SGHAT and FQNNGV. This CDR3 region has 14 residues. CDR3 protein: CASSPIRMGYEQYF. CDR3 bases: TGCGCCAGCAGCCCAATACGGATGGGCTACGAGCAGTACTTC.

CDR3 nucleotides: TGTGCCATCAGTGGGACTGGACAGTCCTACGAGCAGTACTTC. This gives the protein CAISGTGQSYEQYF. V gene TRBV10-3 combines with J gene TRBJ2-7; D perhaps matches TRBD1 (6 bases). This CDR3 contains 14 residues. V was shortened by 4 bases and J by 1 base, with 11 bases between the two germline ends. Germline CDR1 is ENHRY and CDR2 is SYGVKD.

Remarks on this clonotype: A read error may explain this, as a much larger clone is one base away. The gene calls are TRBV6-5 and TRBJ2-2; D is undetermined. Germline CDR1 is MNHEY and CDR2 is SVGAGI. V was trimmed by 5 bases and J by 9 bases, leaving 19 bases between them. This CDR3 is built from 15 residues. The CDR3 sequence is CASSESDPNARELFF. Written as DNA, the CDR3 is TGTGCCAGCAGTGAATCGGACCCTAACGCCCGGGAGCTGTTTTTT.

On this clonotype: This clone may be a read error of a much larger clone one base away. The chain employs TRBV12-3 or TRBV12-4 and TRBJ2-3; TRBD2 matches at 10 bases. This CDR3 spans 16 amino acids. In nucleotides, the CDR3 is TGTGTCAGCAGTCCGACTAGCGGGTCGGGCACAGATACGCAGTATTTT. It yields the protein CVSSPTSGSGTDTQYF.

The chain carries TRBV29-1 and TRBJ2-1; no clear D. V gave up 7 bases and J gave up 10 bases, with 23 bases separating them. This CDR3 region has 14 residues. The germline V gene has CDR1 SQVTM and CDR2 ANQGSEA. The CDR3 region has the DNA TGCAGCGCCCCGGATGGTTGCCGGGTAGTAGAGCAGTTCTTC. As protein: CSAPDGCRVVEQFF.

This chain joins TRBV10-3 and TRBJ2-7, with unresolved D. CDR3 length: 14 amino acids. V was trimmed by 6 bases and J by 4 bases, leaving 16 bases between them. Looked up from germline, CDR1 is ENHRY and CDR2 is SYGVKD. CDR3 DNA sequence: TGTGCCATCAGAGTTAATGGGGAAATTTACGAGCAGTACTTC. As protein: CAIRVNGEIYEQYF.

Comment on this clonotype: An end of the junction does not agree with germline; a read error may underlie this. The gene calls are TRBV5-8 and TRBJ2-1; D may be TRBD2 (5 bases). There are 15 residues in the CDR3. CDR1 is SGHTS, CDR2 YDEGEE, per germline. In nucleotides, the CDR3 is TGTGCCAGCAGATTGGCAGCGGCTAGAGGGATGGCAAAGTTCTTC. This gives the protein CASRLAAARGMAKFF.

Concerning this clonotype: Compared with germline, one end of the junction differs, possibly owing to a read error. Here the CDR3 reads CASSVGGQQPQHF. The DNA of the CDR3 is TGTGCCAGCAGCGTCGGAGGGCAGCAGCCCCAACATTTT. The chain employs TRBV12-3 or TRBV12-4 and TRBJ1-5, with unresolved D. The CDR3 spans 13 residues.

With respect to this clonotype: This may come from a read error, since a much larger clone is one base off. Because it lacks the conserved phenylalanine or tryptophan at the end, this CDR3 is likely a read error. V is TRBV10-3 and J is TRBJ2-1, with a tentative D call TRBD1 (7 bases). Trimming removed 10 bases at V and 0 bases at J, with 25 bases between. Germline V gene data show CDR1 as ENHRY and CDR2 as SYGVKD. This CDR3 spans 18 amino acids. DNA for the CDR3: TGTGCCACCGCCCCCCCCGGACAGGCGGGAAACTCCTACAATGAGCAGTTCTCC. It encodes CATAPPGQAGNSYNEQFS.

The genes are TRBV12-3 or TRBV12-4 and TRBJ2-5, with TRBD2 matching 9 bases. The CDR3 extends over 16 amino acids. V was clipped by 1 base and J by 5 bases; unmatched bases: 8. CDR3 in DNA: TGTGCCAGCAGTTTAGGGGGTAGCGGGGGAGTCGAGACCCAGTACTTC. Its protein product is CASSLGGSGGVETQYF.